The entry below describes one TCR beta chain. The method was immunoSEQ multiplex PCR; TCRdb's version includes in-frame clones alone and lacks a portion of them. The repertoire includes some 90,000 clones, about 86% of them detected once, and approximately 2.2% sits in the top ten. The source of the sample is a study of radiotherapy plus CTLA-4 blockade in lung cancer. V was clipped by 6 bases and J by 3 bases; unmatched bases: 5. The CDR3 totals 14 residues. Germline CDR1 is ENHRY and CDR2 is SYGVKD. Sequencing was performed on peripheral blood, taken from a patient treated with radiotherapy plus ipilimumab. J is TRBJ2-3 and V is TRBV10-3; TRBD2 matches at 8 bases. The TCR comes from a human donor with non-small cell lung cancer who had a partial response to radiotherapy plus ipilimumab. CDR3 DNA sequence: TGTGCCATCAGGGGTGGCGGGAGGACAGATACGCAGTATTTT. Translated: CAIRGGGRTDTQYF.